This section outlines one T cell receptor beta chain sequence together with its context. The sample originates from a study of blood T cell repertoires in COVID-19. About the study: Specimens from acute and convalescent COVID-19 originated in the United States, Italy and Spain.

The data were produced by immunoSEQ multiplex PCR, yet TCRdb's version contains in-frame clones alone and is incomplete. The table lists fewer than 350,000 clones, roughly 88% of them singletons. CDR1 SGHKS and CDR2 YYEKEE come from the germline V gene (reference sequence). Trimming removed 0 bases from V and 4 bases from J; junction bases left unmatched: 7. CDR3 length: 16 amino acids. The chain couples TRBV5-5 to TRBJ1-2, with 9 bases fitting TRBD1. What was sequenced was peripheral blood. This sequence was found in a young man with active or convalescent COVID-19. CDR3 in amino acids: CASSLARDRDIYGYTF. The CDR3 nucleotides read TGTGCCAGCAGCTTGGCCCGGGACAGGGATATCTATGGCTACACCTTC. The entire variable domain, with the rest obtained from reference TRBV5-5 and TRBJ1-2, is as follows: DAGVTQSPTHLIKTRGQQVTLRCSPISGHKSVSWYQQVLGQGPQFIFQYYEKEERGRGNFPDRFSARQFPNYSSELNVNALLLGDSALYLCASSLARDRDIYGYTFGSGTRLTVV.